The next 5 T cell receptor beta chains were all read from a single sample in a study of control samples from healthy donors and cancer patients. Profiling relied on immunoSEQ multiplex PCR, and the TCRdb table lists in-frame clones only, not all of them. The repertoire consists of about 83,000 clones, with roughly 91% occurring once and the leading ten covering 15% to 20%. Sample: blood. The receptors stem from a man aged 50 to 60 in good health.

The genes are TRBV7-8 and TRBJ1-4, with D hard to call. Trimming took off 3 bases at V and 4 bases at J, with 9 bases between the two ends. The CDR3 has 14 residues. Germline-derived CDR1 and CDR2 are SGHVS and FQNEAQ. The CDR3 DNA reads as TGTGCCAGCAGCTTGGACGGGATTAATGAAAAACTGTTTTTT. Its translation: CASSLDGINEKLFF.

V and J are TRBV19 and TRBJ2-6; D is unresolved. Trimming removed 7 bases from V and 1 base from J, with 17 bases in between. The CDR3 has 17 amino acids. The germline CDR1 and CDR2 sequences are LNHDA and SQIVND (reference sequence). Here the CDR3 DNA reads TGTGCCAGTATGGGGAAAGGCCAGCCTTCTGGGGCCAACGTCCTGACTTTC. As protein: CASMGKGQPSGANVLTF.

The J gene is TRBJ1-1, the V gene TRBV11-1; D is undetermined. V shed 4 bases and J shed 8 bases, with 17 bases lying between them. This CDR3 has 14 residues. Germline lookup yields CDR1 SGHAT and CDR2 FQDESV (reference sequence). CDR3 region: CASSSPGRFWEAFF. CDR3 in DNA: TGTGCCAGCAGCTCCCCCGGGCGCTTTTGGGAAGCTTTCTTT.

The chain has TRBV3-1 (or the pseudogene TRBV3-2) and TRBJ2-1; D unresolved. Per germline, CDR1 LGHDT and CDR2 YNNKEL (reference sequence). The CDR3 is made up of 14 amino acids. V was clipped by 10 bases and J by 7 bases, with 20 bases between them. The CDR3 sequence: CATARLRSENEQFF. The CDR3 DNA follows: TGTGCCACCGCCCGGCTAAGGAGTGAGAATGAGCAGTTCTTC.

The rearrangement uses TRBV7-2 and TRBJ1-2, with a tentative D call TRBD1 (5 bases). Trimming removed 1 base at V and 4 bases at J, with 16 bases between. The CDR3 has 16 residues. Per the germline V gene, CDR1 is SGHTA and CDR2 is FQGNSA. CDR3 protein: CASSLDSGMGPYGYTF. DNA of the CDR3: TGTGCCAGCAGCTTAGATAGTGGGATGGGACCCTATGGCTACACCTTC.